These T cell receptor beta chains were read from a single sample in a study of CD8 T cells in Susac syndrome. From the immunoSEQ multiplex PCR reads, TCRdb called clonotypes with MiXCR, one entry per CDR3 protein. The sample records 150,000 to 200,000 distinct CDR3 sequences, approximately 95% being singletons. Source material: CD4+ T cells from PBMCs. The receptors come from a human donor in good health. Each CDR3 is given with its conserved first and last residue. D genes are given only for firm matches. Rows give clone size only sometimes, using once, few, many, or a class for an expanded clone.

d_call	clone_size	v_call	j_call	cdr3_aa	cdr3_nt
.	.	TRBV30	TRBJ2-3	CAWSDPGGSTDTQYF	TGTGCCTGGAGTGATCCAGGGGGGAGCACAGATACGCAGTATTTT
TRBD1	few	TRBV27	TRBJ2-7	CASSWTGGRYEQYF	TGTGCCAGCAGTTGGACAGGGGGCCGGTACGAGCAGTACTTC
.	.	TRBV15	TRBJ1-2	CATSRAEGAGYTF	TGTGCCACCAGCAGAGCCGAAGGAGCTGGCTACACCTTC
.	.	TRBV5-4	TRBJ2-1	CASSLGGEVYNEQFF	TGTGCCAGCAGCTTGGGAGGGGAGGTGTACAATGAGCAGTTCTTC
.	.	TRBV4-2	TRBJ1-1	CASSHFPTGPRSEAFF	TGTGCCAGCAGCCACTTCCCCACAGGGCCCAGGTCTGAAGCTTTCTTT
TRBD1	.	TRBV20-1	TRBJ2-3	CSATSGGAGTDTQYF	TGCAGTGCAACATCAGGGGGTGCGGGCACAGATACGCAGTATTTT
TRBD1	.	TRBV27	TRBJ1-5	CASRERGRDRDQPQHF	TGTGCCAGCAGAGAAAGAGGGCGGGACAGGGATCAGCCCCAGCATTTT
.	.	TRBV28	TRBJ2-5	CASSPRDPKGETQYF	TGTGCCAGCAGCCCCCGGGACCCCAAGGGAGAGACCCAGTACTTC
.	.	TRBV6-5	TRBJ2-7	CASTFVNEQYF	TGTGCCAGCACCTTCGTAAACGAGCAGTACTTC
.	once	TRBV30	TRBJ1-2	CAWSPLASPYGYTF	TGTGCCTGGAGCCCCCTGGCCAGCCCCTATGGCTACACCTTC
.	once	TRBV12-3/TRBV12-4	TRBJ2-1	CASQGSALYNEQFF	TGTGCCAGCCAAGGATCGGCACTCTACAATGAGCAGTTCTTC
.	.	TRBV24-1	TRBJ1-2	CATSDTSYGYTF	TGTGCCACCAGTGATACCTCGTATGGCTACACCTTC
.	.	TRBV20-1	TRBJ2-1	CSAGIGQNEQFF	TGCAGTGCTGGCATAGGGCAAAATGAGCAGTTCTTC
.	.	TRBV24-1	TRBJ2-5	CATSERDFTTQYF	TGTGCCACCAGTGAAAGGGACTTTACTACCCAGTACTTC
TRBD1	.	TRBV29-1	TRBJ2-5	CSVERTGGETQYF	TGCAGCGTTGAGAGGACAGGAGGAGAGACCCAGTACTTC
TRBD2	.	TRBV30	TRBJ2-1	CAWIPPIAGSSYNEQFF	TGTGCCTGGATCCCCCCAATAGCGGGTAGCTCCTACAATGAGCAGTTCTTC
.	.	TRBV29-1	TRBJ2-2	CSVARGAGELFF	TGCAGCGTTGCCAGGGGGGCCGGGGAGCTGTTTTTT
.	.	TRBV18	TRBJ2-2	CASSQLNSHPGTGELFF	TGTGCCAGCTCCCAACTAAACAGCCACCCGGGGACCGGGGAGCTGTTTTTT
TRBD2	.	TRBV14	TRBJ2-1	CASSQELAGNGDEQFF	TGTGCCAGCAGCCAAGAACTAGCGGGAAATGGCGATGAGCAGTTCTTC
TRBD1	.	TRBV28	TRBJ1-1	CASRPQPGQGWATEAFF	TGTGCCAGCAGGCCCCAGCCGGGACAGGGTTGGGCCACTGAAGCTTTCTTT
.	.	TRBV5-1	TRBJ2-2	CASSLGRPRELFF	TGCGCCAGCAGCTTGGGAAGGCCACGGGAGCTGTTTTTT
.	.	TRBV12-3/TRBV12-4	TRBJ2-3	CASTPARDGTQYF	TGTGCCAGCACCCCCGCCCGCGATGGTACGCAGTATTTT
TRBD1	.	TRBV18	TRBJ2-1	CASSRGTGINEQFF	TGTGCCAGCTCACGCGGGACAGGGATCAATGAGCAGTTCTTC
TRBD1	.	TRBV20-1	TRBJ1-4	CSAPDRGLEKLFF	TGCAGTGCCCCGGACAGGGGGCTTGAAAAACTGTTTTTT
.	.	TRBV5-1	TRBJ1-2	CASSLAVEAGYTF	TGCGCCAGCAGCTTGGCCGTCGAGGCTGGCTACACCTTC
.	.	TRBV5-1	TRBJ2-2	CASRFGGGGTGELFF	TGCGCCAGCAGATTTGGTGGAGGGGGCACCGGGGAGCTGTTTTTT
.	.	TRBV30	TRBJ2-7	CAWTTEGEQYF	TGTGCCTGGACAACCGAGGGGGAGCAGTACTTC
TRBD1	.	TRBV5-1	TRBJ1-1	CASSLDAGGSEAFF	TGCGCCAGCAGCTTGGATGCAGGGGGGTCTGAAGCTTTCTTT
.	.	TRBV25-1	TRBJ2-5	CASSEWGRETQYF	TGTGCCAGCAGTGAATGGGGGAGGGAGACCCAGTACTTC
.	.	TRBV29-1	TRBJ2-5	CSVGTPQETQYF	TGCAGCGTTGGCACTCCCCAAGAGACCCAGTACTTC
.	.	TRBV7-9	TRBJ1-2	CASSFPYYGYTF	TGTGCCAGCAGCTTTCCCTACTATGGCTACACCTTC
.	few	TRBV5-1	TRBJ1-1	CASSPEVRTVEAFF	TGCGCCAGCAGCCCGGAGGTCCGGACAGTTGAAGCTTTCTTT
TRBD2	.	TRBV6-5	TRBJ2-5	CASSYSRLAGGMETQYF	TGTGCCAGCAGTTACTCGAGGCTAGCGGGAGGGATGGAGACCCAGTACTTC
.	.	TRBV7-2	TRBJ1-5	CASSLESGQPQHF	TGTGCCAGCAGCTTAGAGAGTGGCCAGCCCCAGCATTTT
.	.	TRBV29-1	TRBJ2-5	CSVDYRVGETQYF	TGCAGCGTTGATTACAGGGTAGGAGAGACCCAGTACTTC
TRBD2	.	TRBV20-1	TRBJ2-1	CSDKLAGALEEQFF	TGCAGTGATAAGCTAGCGGGAGCCCTGGAAGAGCAGTTCTTC
.	.	TRBV29-1	TRBJ2-7	CSVEGTQSYEQYF	TGCAGCGTTGAAGGGACCCAGAGCTACGAGCAGTACTTC
TRBD2	.	TRBV18	TRBJ2-7	CASSPWASGNEQYF	TGTGCCAGCTCACCTTGGGCTAGCGGGAACGAGCAGTACTTC
TRBD2	.	TRBV20-1	TRBJ2-7	CSVTSGRANEQYF	TGCAGTGTGACTAGCGGGAGGGCAAACGAGCAGTACTTC
TRBD1	.	TRBV29-1	TRBJ1-1	CSVGQGRAEAFF	TGCAGCGTTGGACAGGGGCGGGCTGAAGCTTTCTTT
.	.	TRBV5-1	TRBJ1-2	CASSLAYDIRNGYTF	TGCGCCAGCAGCTTGGCCTATGACATAAGGAATGGCTACACCTTC
TRBD2	once	TRBV7-8	TRBJ2-5	CASSTQTSGQGSQYF	TGTGCCAGCAGCACACAGACTAGCGGGCAGGGGTCCCAGTACTTC
.	.	TRBV23-1	TRBJ2-7	CASSPPASKKQYF	TGCGCCAGCAGTCCCCCGGCCTCCAAGAAGCAGTACTTC
.	once	TRBV20-1	TRBJ2-3	CSAVPGAVSTDTQYF	TGCAGTGCAGTACCAGGGGCCGTAAGCACAGATACGCAGTATTTT
TRBD1	.	TRBV30	TRBJ2-7	CAWRRQGISYEQYF	TGTGCCTGGAGGAGACAGGGGATCTCCTACGAGCAGTACTTC
.	.	TRBV7-2	TRBJ2-5	CASSFRYSETQYF	TGTGCCAGCAGCTTTCGGTATTCAGAGACCCAGTACTTC
.	.	TRBV5-1	TRBJ1-1	CASSRERGNTEAFF	TGCGCCAGCAGTCGGGAGCGCGGGAACACTGAAGCTTTCTTT
TRBD1	.	TRBV5-1	TRBJ2-4	CASSRIQGDDIQYF	TGCGCCAGCAGCCGTATTCAGGGGGACGACATTCAGTACTTC
TRBD1	.	TRBV3-1	TRBJ1-1	CASSRHAGGSNTEAFF	TGTGCCAGCAGCCGACATGCAGGGGGCTCGAACACTGAAGCTTTCTTT
.	.	TRBV9	TRBJ2-3	CASSVVGDGRSDTQYF	TGTGCCAGCAGCGTAGTCGGGGATGGGCGGTCAGATACGCAGTATTTT
.	.	TRBV12-3/TRBV12-4	TRBJ2-4	CASTLGGPVNIQYF	TGTGCCAGCACCCTGGGTGGGCCTGTAAACATTCAGTACTTC
.	once	TRBV3-1	TRBJ1-2	CASSQGWIGYGYTF	TGTGCCAGCAGCCAGGGGTGGATCGGCTATGGCTACACCTTC
.	.	TRBV3-1	TRBJ2-3	CASSGLDTQYF	TGTGCCAGCAGCGGACTAGATACGCAGTATTTT
.	once	TRBV25-1	TRBJ2-5	CASSEQTVRQETQYF	TGTGCCAGCAGTGAACAGACAGTACGACAAGAGACCCAGTACTTC
.	.	TRBV12-3/TRBV12-4	TRBJ1-1	CASLTRGTEAFF	TGTGCCAGCCTAACTCGAGGGACTGAAGCTTTCTTT
TRBD2	.	TRBV14	TRBJ2-7	CASSQFSGALYEQYF	TGTGCCAGCAGCCAATTTAGCGGGGCCCTCTACGAGCAGTACTTC
.	once	TRBV15	TRBJ1-4	CATSRDGIAGTNEKLFF	TGTGCCACCAGCAGAGATGGGATAGCGGGCACTAATGAAAAACTGTTTTTT
TRBD1	.	TRBV11-2	TRBJ2-5	CASSPQDRETQYF	TGTGCCAGCAGCCCCCAGGACAGGGAGACCCAGTACTTC